This passage covers 4 T cell receptor beta chains from one sample sequenced in a study of cytomegalovirus exposure and HLA in healthy donors. PCR used 60 Vbeta primers and 13 Jbeta primers. The repertoire was sequenced with immunoSEQ multiplex PCR; TCRdb's copy has only in-frame clones and lacks some. The data hold about 150,000 clones, with roughly 73% observed a single time. Sample: PBMCs. The receptors stem from a man between 18 and 35 years old in good health and CMV-seropositive.

This sequence joins TRBV10-3 and TRBJ1-3; tentative D call: TRBD1 (5 bases). Trimming stripped 2 bases from V and 2 bases from J, with 13 bases between. Germline V gene sequence: CDR1 ENHRY, CDR2 SYGVKD. CDR3 length equals 16 residues. CDR3 DNA sequence: TGTGCCATCAGTGAGCTGGCGGTGGGGCCTGGAAACACCATATATTTT. This sequence encodes CAISELAVGPGNTIYF.

This chain links TRBV7-6 with TRBJ2-2, with TRBD1 matching over 9 bases. J gave up 7 bases and V 8 bases, and 11 bases lay outside the gene matches. Germline loops: CDR1 SGHVS, CDR2 FNYEAQ. The CDR3 runs 15 residues. The CDR3: CASSSRTGVIGELFF. The DNA for the CDR3 is TGTGCCAGCTCCTCCCGGACAGGGGTAATCGGGGAGCTGTTTTTT.

The rearrangement links TRBV5-5 to TRBJ2-1; TRBD2 is a possible D gene (6 bases). Germline CDR1 SGHKS, CDR2 YYEKEE (reference sequence). This CDR3 is built from 11 residues. V was shortened by 7 bases and J by 9 bases, with 11 bases between the two germline ends. The CDR3 is CASRLDSEQFF. CDR3 DNA: TGTGCCAGCCGACTAGATAGTGAGCAGTTCTTC. The full variable domain, with the rest looked up from reference TRBV5-5 and TRBJ2-1, is DAGVTQSPTHLIKTRGQQVTLRCSPISGHKSVSWYQQVLGQGPQFIFQYYEKEERGRGNFPDRFSARQFPNYSSELNVNALLLGDSALYLCASRLDSEQFFGPGTRLTVL.

A few counts support this clone. The chain has TRBV18 and TRBJ1-4, with a tentative D call TRBD1 (6 bases). V was clipped by 0 bases and J by 5 bases, with 10 bases between them. The CDR3 is 15 amino acids. Germline V lookup: CDR1 KGHSH, CDR2 LQKENI. The CDR3 coding sequence is TGTGCCAGCTCACCACCGGGGGGGGCGAATGAAAAACTGTTTTTT. Translated, it gives CASSPPGGANEKLFF.